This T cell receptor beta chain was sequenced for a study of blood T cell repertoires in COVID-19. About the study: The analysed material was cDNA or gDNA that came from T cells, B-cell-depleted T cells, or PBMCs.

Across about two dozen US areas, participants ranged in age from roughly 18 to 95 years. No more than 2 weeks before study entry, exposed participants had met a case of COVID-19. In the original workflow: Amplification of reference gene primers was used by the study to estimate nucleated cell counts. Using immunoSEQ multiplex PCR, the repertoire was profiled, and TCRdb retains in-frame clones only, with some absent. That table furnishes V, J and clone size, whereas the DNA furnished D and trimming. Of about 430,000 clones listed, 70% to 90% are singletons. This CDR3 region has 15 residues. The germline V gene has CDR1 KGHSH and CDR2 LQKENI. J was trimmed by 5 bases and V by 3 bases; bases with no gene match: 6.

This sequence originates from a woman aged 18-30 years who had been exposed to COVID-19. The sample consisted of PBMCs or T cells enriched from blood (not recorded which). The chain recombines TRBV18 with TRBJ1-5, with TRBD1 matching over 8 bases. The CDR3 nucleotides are TGTGCCAGCTCACCTCCGGGACAGGCTGATCAGCCCCAGCATTTT. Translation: CASSPPGQADQPQHF.